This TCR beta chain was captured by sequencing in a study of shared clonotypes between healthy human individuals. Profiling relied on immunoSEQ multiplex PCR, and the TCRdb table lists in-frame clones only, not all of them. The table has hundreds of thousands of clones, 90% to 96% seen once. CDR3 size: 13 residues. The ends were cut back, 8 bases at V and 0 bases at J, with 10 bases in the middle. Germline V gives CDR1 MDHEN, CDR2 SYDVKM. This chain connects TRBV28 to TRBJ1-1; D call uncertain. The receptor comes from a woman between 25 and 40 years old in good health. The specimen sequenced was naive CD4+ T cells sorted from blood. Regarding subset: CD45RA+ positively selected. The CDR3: CASLLELNTEAFF. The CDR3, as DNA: TGTGCCAGCCTCCTTGAGTTGAACACTGAAGCTTTCTTT.